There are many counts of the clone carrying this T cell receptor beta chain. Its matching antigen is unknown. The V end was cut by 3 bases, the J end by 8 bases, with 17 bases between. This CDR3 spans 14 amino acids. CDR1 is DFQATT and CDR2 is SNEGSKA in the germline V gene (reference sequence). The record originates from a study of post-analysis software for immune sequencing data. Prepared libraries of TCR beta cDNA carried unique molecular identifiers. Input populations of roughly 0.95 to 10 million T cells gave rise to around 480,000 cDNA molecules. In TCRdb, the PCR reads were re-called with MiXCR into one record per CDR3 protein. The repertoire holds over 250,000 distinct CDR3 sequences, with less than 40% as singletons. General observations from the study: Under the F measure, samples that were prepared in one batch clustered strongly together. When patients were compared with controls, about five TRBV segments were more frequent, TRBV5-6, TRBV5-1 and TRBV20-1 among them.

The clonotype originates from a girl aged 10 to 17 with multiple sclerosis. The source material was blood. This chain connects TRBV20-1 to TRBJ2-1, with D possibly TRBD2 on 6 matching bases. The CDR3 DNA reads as TGCAGTGCTAGCGGGGGAATTCTTAGGGATGAGCAGTTCTTC. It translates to CSASGGILRDEQFF.